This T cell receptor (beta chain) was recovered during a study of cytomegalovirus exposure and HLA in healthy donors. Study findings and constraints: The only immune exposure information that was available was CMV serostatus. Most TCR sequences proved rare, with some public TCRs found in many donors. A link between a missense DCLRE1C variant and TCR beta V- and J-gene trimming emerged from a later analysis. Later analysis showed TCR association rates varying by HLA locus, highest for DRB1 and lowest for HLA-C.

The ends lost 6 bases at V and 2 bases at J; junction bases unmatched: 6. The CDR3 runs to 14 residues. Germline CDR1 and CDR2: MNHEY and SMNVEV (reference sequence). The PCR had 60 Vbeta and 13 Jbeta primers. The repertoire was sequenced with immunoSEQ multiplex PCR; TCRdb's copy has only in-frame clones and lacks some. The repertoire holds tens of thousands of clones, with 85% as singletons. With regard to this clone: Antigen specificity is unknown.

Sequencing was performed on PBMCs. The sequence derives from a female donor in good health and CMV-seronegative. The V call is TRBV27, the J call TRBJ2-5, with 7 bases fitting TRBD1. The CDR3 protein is CASSPRDRQETQYF. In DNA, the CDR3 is TGTGCCAGCAGCCCCCGGGACAGACAAGAGACCCAGTACTTC.